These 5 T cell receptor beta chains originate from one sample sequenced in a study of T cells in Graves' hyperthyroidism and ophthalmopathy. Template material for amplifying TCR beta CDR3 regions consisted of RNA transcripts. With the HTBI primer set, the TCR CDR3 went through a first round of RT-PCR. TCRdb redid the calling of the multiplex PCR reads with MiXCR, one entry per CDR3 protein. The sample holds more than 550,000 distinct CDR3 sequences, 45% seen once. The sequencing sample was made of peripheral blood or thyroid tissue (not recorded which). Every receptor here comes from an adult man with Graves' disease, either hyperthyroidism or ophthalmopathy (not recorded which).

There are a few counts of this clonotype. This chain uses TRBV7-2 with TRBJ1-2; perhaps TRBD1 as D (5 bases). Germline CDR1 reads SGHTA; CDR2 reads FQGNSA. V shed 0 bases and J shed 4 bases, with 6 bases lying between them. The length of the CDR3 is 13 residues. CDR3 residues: CASSLADSYGYTF. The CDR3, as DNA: TGTGCCAGCAGCTTAGCAGACAGCTATGGCTACACCTTC.

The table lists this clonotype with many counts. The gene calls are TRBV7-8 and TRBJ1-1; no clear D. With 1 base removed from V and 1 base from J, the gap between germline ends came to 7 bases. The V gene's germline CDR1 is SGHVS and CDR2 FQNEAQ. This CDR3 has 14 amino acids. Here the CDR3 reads CASSLGLSNTEAFF. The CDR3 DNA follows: TGTGCCAGCAGCTTAGGACTCTCGAACACTGAAGCTTTCTTT.

CDR3 DNA: TGTGCCAGCAGCGAGCGGACAGGGCCTCCCTACGAGCAGTACTTC. It translates to CASSERTGPPYEQYF. This chain uses TRBV11-2 with TRBJ2-7; 8 bases are a match to TRBD1. The germline V gene has CDR1 SGHAT and CDR2 FQNNGV. Unmatched junction bases numbered 8, after V lost 5 bases and J lost 2 bases. This CDR3 comprises 15 residues.

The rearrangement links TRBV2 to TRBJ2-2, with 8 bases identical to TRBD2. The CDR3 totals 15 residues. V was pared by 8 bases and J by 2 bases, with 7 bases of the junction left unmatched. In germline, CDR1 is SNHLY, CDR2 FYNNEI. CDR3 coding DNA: TGTGCCAGCGACAGAGCGGGAGCCAACACCGGGGAGCTGTTTTTT. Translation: CASDRAGANTGELFF.

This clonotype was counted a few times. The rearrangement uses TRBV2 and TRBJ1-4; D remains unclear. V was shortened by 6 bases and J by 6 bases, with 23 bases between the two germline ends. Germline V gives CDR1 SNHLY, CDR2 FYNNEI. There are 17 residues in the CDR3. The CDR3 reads CASSQRSRPNDHEKLFF. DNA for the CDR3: TGTGCCAGCAGCCAACGCTCAAGACCGAATGATCATGAAAAACTGTTTTTT. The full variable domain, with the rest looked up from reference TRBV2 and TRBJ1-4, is EPEVTQTPSHQVTQMGQEVILRCVPISNHLYFYWYRQILGQKVEFLVSFYNNEISEKSEIFDDQFSVERPDGSNFTLKIRSTKLEDSAMYFCASSQRSRPNDHEKLFFGSGTQLSVL.